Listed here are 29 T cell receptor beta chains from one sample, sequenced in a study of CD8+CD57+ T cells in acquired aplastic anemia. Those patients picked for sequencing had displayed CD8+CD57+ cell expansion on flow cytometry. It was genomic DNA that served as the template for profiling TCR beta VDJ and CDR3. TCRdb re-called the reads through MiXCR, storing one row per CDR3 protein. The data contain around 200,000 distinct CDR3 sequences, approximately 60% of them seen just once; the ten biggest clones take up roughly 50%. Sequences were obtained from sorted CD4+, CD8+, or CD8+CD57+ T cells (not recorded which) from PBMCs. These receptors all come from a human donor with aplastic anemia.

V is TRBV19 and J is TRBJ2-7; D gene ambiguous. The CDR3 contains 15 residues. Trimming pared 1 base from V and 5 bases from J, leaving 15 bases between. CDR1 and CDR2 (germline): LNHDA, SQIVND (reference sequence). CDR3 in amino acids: CASSIVGSAGNEQYF. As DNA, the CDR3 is TGTGCCAGTAGTATAGTCGGGTCTGCTGGCAACGAGCAGTACTTC.

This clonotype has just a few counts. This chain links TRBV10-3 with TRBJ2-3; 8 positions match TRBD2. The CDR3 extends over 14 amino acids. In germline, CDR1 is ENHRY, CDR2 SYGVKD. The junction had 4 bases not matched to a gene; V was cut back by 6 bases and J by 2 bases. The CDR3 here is CAISQRGFTDTQYF. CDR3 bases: TGTGCCATCAGCCAGCGGGGGTTCACAGATACGCAGTATTTT.

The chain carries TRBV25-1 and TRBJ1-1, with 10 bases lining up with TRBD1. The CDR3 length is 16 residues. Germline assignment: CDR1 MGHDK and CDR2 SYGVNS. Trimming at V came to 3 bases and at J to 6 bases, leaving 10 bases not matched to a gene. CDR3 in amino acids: CASSDIRDRGRAEAFF. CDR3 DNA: TGTGCCAGCAGTGATATTCGGGACAGGGGTAGGGCTGAAGCTTTCTTT.

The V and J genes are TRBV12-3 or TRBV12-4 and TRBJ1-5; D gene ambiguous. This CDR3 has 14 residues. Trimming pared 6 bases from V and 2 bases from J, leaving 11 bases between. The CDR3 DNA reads TGTGCCAGCAGCCCATCGCGAGGCAATCAGCCCCAGCATTTT. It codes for CASSPSRGNQPQHF.

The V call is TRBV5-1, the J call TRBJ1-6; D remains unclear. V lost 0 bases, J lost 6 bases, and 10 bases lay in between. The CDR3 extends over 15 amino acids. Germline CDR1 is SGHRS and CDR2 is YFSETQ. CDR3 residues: CASSLVTGPNSPLHF. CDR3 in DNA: TGCGCCAGCAGCTTGGTCACGGGTCCTAATTCACCCCTCCACTTT.

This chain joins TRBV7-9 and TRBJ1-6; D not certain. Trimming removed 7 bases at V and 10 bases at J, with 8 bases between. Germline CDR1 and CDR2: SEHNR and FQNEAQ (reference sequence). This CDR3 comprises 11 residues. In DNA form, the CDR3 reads TGTGCCAGCACCGCAGTATCACCCCTCCACTTT. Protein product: CASTAVSPLHF.

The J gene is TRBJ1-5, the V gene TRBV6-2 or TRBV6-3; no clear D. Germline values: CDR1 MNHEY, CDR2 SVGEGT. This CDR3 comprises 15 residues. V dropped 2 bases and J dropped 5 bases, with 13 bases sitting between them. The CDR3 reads CASSYGSPIDQPQHF. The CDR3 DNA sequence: TGTGCCAGCAGTTACGGCAGCCCAATCGATCAGCCCCAGCATTTT.

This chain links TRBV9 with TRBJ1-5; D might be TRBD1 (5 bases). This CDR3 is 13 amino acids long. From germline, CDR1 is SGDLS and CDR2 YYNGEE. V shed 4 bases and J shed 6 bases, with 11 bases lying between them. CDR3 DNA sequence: TGTGCCAGCAGCCCGGGGGGGACTCAGCCCCAGCATTTT. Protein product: CASSPGGTQPQHF.

CDR3 loop: CASSIHSGQGTQYF. Written as DNA, the CDR3 is TGTGCCAGTAGTATACACTCGGGACAGGGTACGCAGTATTTT. The chain recombines TRBV19 with TRBJ2-3; TRBD1 matches 9 bases. Trimming removed 2 bases from V and 8 bases from J; junction bases left unmatched: 5. Germline-derived CDR1 and CDR2 are LNHDA and SQIVND (reference sequence). The CDR3 has 14 residues.

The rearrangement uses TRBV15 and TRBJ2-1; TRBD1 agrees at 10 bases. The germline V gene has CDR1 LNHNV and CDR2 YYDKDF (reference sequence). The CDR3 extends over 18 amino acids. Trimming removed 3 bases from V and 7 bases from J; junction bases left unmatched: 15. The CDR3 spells CATSSSRSGQGLWNEQFF. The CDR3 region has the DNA TGTGCCACCAGCAGCTCCAGGTCGGGACAGGGGCTCTGGAATGAGCAGTTCTTC.

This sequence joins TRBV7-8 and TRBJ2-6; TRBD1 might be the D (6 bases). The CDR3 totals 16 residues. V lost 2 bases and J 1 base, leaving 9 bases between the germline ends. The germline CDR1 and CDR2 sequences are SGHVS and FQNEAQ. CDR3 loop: CASSLRTVSGANVLTF. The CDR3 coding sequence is TGTGCCAGCAGCTTACGGACAGTTTCTGGGGCCAACGTCCTGACTTTC.

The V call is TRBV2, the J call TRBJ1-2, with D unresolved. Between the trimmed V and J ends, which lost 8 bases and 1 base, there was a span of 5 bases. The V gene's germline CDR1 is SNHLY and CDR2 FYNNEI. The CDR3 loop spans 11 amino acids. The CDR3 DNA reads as TGTGCCAGCTGGGATAACTATGGCTACACCTTC. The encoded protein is CASWDNYGYTF.

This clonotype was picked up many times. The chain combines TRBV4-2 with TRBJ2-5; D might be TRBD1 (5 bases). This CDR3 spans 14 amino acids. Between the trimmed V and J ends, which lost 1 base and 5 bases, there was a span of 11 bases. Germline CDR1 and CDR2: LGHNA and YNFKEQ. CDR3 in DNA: TGTGCCAGCAGCCAAGGGGGCGGCCCTGAGACCCAGTACTTC. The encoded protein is CASSQGGGPETQYF.

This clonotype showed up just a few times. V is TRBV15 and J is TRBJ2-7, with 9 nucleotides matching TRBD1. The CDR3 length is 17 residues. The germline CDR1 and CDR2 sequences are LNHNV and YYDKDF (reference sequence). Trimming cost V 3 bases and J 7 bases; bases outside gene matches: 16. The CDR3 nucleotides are TGTGCCACCAGCAGGGAGTCCTTCCGGGACAGGGCGATGGAGCAGTACTTC. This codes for CATSRESFRDRAMEQYF.

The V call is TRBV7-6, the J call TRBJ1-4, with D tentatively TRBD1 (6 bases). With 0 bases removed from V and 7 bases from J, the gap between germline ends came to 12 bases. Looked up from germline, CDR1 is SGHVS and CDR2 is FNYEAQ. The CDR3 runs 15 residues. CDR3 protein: CASSLALGAGEKLFF. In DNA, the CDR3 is TGTGCCAGCAGCTTAGCGCTGGGGGCGGGTGAAAAACTGTTTTTT.

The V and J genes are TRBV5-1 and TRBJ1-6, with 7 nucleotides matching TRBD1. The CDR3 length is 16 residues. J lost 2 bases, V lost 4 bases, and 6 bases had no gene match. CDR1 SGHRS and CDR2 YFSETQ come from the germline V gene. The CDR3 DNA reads TGCGCCAGCAGCCCAACAGGGGACGCCTATAATTCACCCCTCCACTTT. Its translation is CASSPTGDAYNSPLHF.

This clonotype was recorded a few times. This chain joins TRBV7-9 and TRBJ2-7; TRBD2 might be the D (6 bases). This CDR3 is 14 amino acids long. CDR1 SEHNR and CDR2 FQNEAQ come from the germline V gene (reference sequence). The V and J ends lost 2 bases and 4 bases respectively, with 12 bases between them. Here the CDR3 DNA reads TGTGCCAGCAGCTTAATGTGGGGGACTTACGAGCAGTACTTC. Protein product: CASSLMWGTYEQYF.

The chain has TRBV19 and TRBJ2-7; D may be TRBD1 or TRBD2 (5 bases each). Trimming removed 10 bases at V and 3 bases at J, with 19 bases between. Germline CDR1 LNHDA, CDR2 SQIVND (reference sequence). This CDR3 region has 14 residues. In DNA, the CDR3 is TGTGCCACCCGGCCGGGACCGAATTACTACGAGCAGTACTTC. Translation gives CATRPGPNYYEQYF.

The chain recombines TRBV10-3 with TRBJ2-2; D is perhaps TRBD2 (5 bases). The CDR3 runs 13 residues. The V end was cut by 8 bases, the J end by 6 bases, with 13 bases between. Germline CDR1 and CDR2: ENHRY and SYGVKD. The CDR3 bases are TGTGCCATCGGTACCGGGGATCCCGGGGAGCTGTTTTTT. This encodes CAIGTGDPGELFF.

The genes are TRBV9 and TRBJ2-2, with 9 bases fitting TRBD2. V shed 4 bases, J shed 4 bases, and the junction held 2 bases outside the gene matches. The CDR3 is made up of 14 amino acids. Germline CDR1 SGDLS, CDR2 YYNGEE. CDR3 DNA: TGTGCCAGCAGCCGACTAGCGGTCACCGGGGAGCTGTTTTTT. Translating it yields CASSRLAVTGELFF.

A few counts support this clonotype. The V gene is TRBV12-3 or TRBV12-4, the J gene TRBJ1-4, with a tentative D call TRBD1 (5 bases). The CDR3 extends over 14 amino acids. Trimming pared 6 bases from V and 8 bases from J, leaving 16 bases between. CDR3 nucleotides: TGTGCCAGCAGGCCCGACAGTCGTCGGGAAAAACTGTTTTTT. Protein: CASRPDSRREKLFF.

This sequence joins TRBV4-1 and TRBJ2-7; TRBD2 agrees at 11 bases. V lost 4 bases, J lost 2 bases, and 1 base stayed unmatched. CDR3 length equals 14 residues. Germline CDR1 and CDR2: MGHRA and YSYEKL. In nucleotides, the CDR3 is TGCGCCAGCAGCCCGGGACTAGCGGCCTACGAGCAGTACTTC. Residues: CASSPGLAAYEQYF.

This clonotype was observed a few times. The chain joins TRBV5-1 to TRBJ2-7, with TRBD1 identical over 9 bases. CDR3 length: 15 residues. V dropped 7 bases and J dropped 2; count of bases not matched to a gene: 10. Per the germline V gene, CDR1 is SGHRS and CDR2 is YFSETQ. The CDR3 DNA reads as TGCGCCAGCCGAATTTCCGGGACAGGGACCTACGAGCAGTACTTC. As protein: CASRISGTGTYEQYF.

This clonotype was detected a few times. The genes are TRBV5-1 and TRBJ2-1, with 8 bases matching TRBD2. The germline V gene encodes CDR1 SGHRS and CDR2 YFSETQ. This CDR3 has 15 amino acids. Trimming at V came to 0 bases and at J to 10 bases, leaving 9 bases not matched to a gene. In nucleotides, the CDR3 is TGCGCCAGCAGCTTGGCCGAGGGACTAGGGATCGAGCAGTTCTTC. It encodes CASSLAEGLGIEQFF.

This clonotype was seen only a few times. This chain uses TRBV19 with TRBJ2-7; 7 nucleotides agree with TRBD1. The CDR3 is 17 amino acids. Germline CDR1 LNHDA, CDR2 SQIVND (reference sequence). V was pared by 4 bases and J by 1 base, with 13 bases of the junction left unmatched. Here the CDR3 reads CASSTTRTGPTSYEQYF. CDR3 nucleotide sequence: TGTGCCAGTAGTACCACCCGGACAGGCCCCACTTCCTACGAGCAGTACTTC. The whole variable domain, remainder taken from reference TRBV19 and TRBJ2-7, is DGGITQSPKYLFRKEGQNVTLSCEQNLNHDAMYWYRQDPGQGLRLIYYSQIVNDFQKGDIAEGYSVSREKKESFPLTVTSAQKNPTAFYLCASSTTRTGPTSYEQYFGPGTRLTVT.

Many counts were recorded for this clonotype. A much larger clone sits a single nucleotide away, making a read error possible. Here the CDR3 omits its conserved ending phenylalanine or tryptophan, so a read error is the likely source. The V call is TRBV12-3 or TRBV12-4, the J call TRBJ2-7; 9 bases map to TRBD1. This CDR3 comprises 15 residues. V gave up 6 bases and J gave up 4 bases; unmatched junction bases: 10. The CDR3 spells CASRGAGTGSYEQYL. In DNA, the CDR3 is TGTGCCAGCAGGGGAGCCGGGACAGGGTCTTACGAGCAGTACCTC.

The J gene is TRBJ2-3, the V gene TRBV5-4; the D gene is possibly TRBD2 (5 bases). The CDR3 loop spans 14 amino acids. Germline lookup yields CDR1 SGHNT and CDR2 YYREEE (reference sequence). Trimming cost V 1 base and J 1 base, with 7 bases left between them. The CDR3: CASSLREGTDTQYF. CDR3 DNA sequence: TGTGCCAGCAGCTTGCGGGAAGGCACAGATACGCAGTATTTT.

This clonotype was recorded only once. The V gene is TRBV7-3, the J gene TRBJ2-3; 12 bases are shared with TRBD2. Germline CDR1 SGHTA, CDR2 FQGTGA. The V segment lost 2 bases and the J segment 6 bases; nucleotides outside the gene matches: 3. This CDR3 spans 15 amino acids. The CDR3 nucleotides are TGTGCCAGCAGCTTAGGGACTAGCGGGTGGGATACGCAGTATTTT. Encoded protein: CASSLGTSGWDTQYF. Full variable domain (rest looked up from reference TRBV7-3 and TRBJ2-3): GAGVSQTPSNKVTEKGKYVELRCDPISGHTALYWYRQSLGQGPEFLIYFQGTGAADDSGLPNDRFFAVRPEGSVSTLKIQRTERGDSAVYLCASSLGTSGWDTQYFGPGTRLTVL.

The CDR3 loop reads CASSALSGGTQYF. As DNA, the CDR3 is TGTGCCAGCAGCGCTCTCAGCGGGGGGACCCAGTACTTC. The chain employs TRBV7-2 and TRBJ2-5; the match to TRBD2 covers 8 bases. Germline assignment: CDR1 SGHTA and CDR2 FQGNSA. V lost 5 bases and J lost 7; bases outside the gene matches: 6. The length of the CDR3 is 13 residues.